This TCR beta chain originates from a study of OX40 agonist ivuxolimab in advanced cancers. As for the study more broadly: Ivuxolimab, which targeted the costimulatory receptor OX40 (CD134), was an agonistic, fully human IgG2 monoclonal antibody. Three dose-escalation patients achieved partial responses, one with hepatocellular carcinoma and two with cutaneous melanoma. Of the roughly 52 dose-escalation patients, hepatocellular carcinoma was present in about 19, melanoma in around 15, renal cell carcinoma in 9 and head and neck cancer in 9. Intravenous ivuxolimab was administered to patients every 2 weeks at six dose levels: 0.01, 0.1, 0.3, 1.5, 3 and 10 mg/kg. The monotherapy dose-escalation portion (N ≈ 50 patients) of the phase I ivuxolimab trial is reported in the paper. Prior anti-PD-1, anti-PD-L1 or anti-CTLA-4 therapy was permitted, and checkpoint inhibitors had been received by around 39% of dose-escalation patients. In the dose-escalation cohort, more than 80% of patients were male, and the mean age was roughly 56 years with a range of about 20 to 90. Peripheral TCRbeta sequencing was intended to test whether TCR sequence diversity was altered and clonal T-cell expansion was caused by ivuxolimab. Results and caveats for the whole study, not just this receptor: Partial responders in the 0.1-3.0 mg/kg groups had among the lowest normalized peripheral clonal expansion, especially among CD8+ T cells. At doses of 0.1 to 3.0 mg/kg, clonal expansion of both CD4+ and CD8+ blood T cells was observed from baseline to week 6. Low levels of normalized T-cell clonal expansion were also seen in some nonresponding patients. On average, CD8+ T cells showed more expanded clones than CD4+ T cells after ivuxolimab. Which antigens the clonally expanded peripheral T cells were specific for was not determined.

The germline V gene supplies CDR1 MDHEN and CDR2 SYDVKM. From cysteine to phenylalanine, the CDR3 is 16 amino acids long. The DNA shown is the 48-base CDR3, in frame from base 1. Relative to germline, V is missing 6 bases and J is missing 3 bases, with 11 bases of the junction outside any gene match. Worth noting for this clone: The specificity of this receptor is unknown. No clone much larger than this one lies a single base away; base qualities are absent.

The trial excluded patients who had a history of autoimmune disease or who were on systemic immunosuppression. In every dose cohort, peripheral blood was drawn for TCR sequencing at baseline, cycle 4 day 1, and cycle 7 day 1. The samples were taken from a phase I, first-in-human, multicenter, open-label dose-escalation trial of ivuxolimab. Adults with locally advanced or metastatic melanoma, renal cell, hepatocellular, or head and neck squamous cell carcinoma were enrolled in the trial. Before TCR sequencing, CD4+ T cells and CD8+ T cells from peripheral blood were sorted into separate populations. Genomic DNA was isolated from the sorted cells so that the TCRbeta CDR3 region could be sequenced. TCRbeta CDR3 regions were sequenced using the immunoSEQ Assay. Here the immuneACCESS table is served through TCRdb, limited to in-frame sequences with V and J called. Missing clones are a known gap in these copies; in checked studies unresolved V genes cover under half, and the rest lacks a known reason. The sample yields around 94,000 clones; 70% to 90% were counted once. In total, the top ten clones hold about 3.8% of the sample.

Recombination linked TRBV28 to TRBJ2-3; 8 bases in between match TRBD2. The material sequenced was CD4+ or CD8+ T cells sorted from blood, taken in a trial of the OX40 agonist ivuxolimab. This clonotype was sampled from an adult with an advanced solid tumor such as melanoma, head and neck, liver or kidney cancer. The DNA is TGTGCCAGCAGGGGGGACGGGGCGGGAGGAACAGATACGCAGTATTTT. Protein translation: CASRGDGAGGTDTQYF.